The 27 T cell receptor beta chains below were found in one sample sequenced in a study of Tregs in tolerant kidney transplant recipients. The data were produced by immunoSEQ multiplex PCR, yet TCRdb's version contains in-frame clones alone and is incomplete. This sample yields just under 65,000 clones, of which about 98% are seen a single time; 0.34% belongs to the top ten. This material consisted of Tregs from blood, taken before the transplant. These receptors all stem from a human donor who received a combined kidney and bone marrow transplant.

The rearrangement links TRBV29-1 to TRBJ1-2, with 8 bases aligning to TRBD1. Germline loops: CDR1 SQVTM, CDR2 ANQGSEA. J gave up 4 bases and V 3 bases, and 10 bases lay outside the gene matches. This CDR3 has 15 amino acids. Here the CDR3 DNA reads TGCAGCGTTGAGGGGAACCAGGGGGCCAGCTATGGCTACACCTTC. It translates to CSVEGNQGASYGYTF.

The chain is built from TRBV11-2 and TRBJ2-1; perhaps TRBD1 as D (5 bases). V gave up 2 bases and J gave up 5 bases, with 16 bases separating them. This CDR3 is 16 amino acids long. The germline CDR1 and CDR2 sequences are SGHAT and FQNNGV. For the CDR3, the DNA is TGTGCCAGCAGCTTATTGGGGCGCAAAGTCCACAATGAGCAGTTCTTC. Translating gives CASSLLGRKVHNEQFF.

As regards this clone: A read error may produce the germline difference seen at one junction end. The chain links TRBV9 to TRBJ2-5; D uncertain. Germline V gene lookup returns CDR1 SGDLS and CDR2 YYNGEE. CDR3 size: 15 residues. CDR3 amino acids: CASSVSYLSIEAQYF. The DNA of the CDR3 is TGTGCCAGCAGCGTATCTTATTTAAGTATAGAGGCCCAGTACTTC.

The chain links TRBV28 to TRBJ2-7, with 9 bases identical to TRBD1. Germline V CDR1 and CDR2: MDHEN, SYDVKM. Trimming cost V 6 bases and J 4 bases; bases outside gene matches: 10. The CDR3 has 15 residues. CDR3 in DNA: TGTGCCAGCAGACCCCCCGGGACAGGGAGGTACGAGCAGTACTTC. Translating it yields CASRPPGTGRYEQYF.

The gene calls are TRBV7-9 and TRBJ1-2; D is ambiguous. The germline gives CDR1 SEHNR, CDR2 FQNEAQ (reference sequence). The CDR3 is 13 amino acids. Between the trimmed V and J ends, which lost 7 bases and 8 bases, there was a span of 17 bases. The CDR3 sequence is CASTRFGEGGYTF. In nucleotides, the CDR3 is TGTGCCAGCACCCGATTTGGGGAGGGAGGCTACACCTTC.

The J gene is TRBJ2-7, the V gene TRBV5-1, with 7 bases matching TRBD1. CDR3 size: 15 residues. V was clipped by 0 bases and J by 4 bases; unmatched bases: 7. Germline V gene lookup returns CDR1 SGHRS and CDR2 YFSETQ. CDR3 sequence (DNA): TGCGCCAGCAGCTTGGTCGACAGGGACCTATACGAGCAGTACTTC. It is translated as CASSLVDRDLYEQYF.

The chain carries TRBV12-5 and TRBJ2-1; 10 bases agree with TRBD2. Germline CDR1 and CDR2: LGHNT and FRNRAP. J lost 6 bases, V lost 2 bases, and 7 bases had no gene match. The CDR3 has 16 amino acids. CDR3 residues: CASGLSLAGVPNEQFF. The CDR3 DNA is TGTGCTAGTGGTTTGTCTCTAGCGGGGGTCCCCAATGAGCAGTTCTTC. Full variable domain (missing parts from reference TRBV12-5 and TRBJ2-1): DARVTQTPRHKVTEMGQEVTMRCQPILGHNTVFWYRQTMMQGLELLAYFRNRAPLDDSGMPKDRFSAEMPDATLATLKIQPSEPRDSAVYFCASGLSLAGVPNEQFFGPGTRLTVL.

This clone has only one observation. The CDR3 coding sequence is TGTGCCACCAGCCTTCGTGGGAGGGACACAGATACGCAGTATTTT. Amino acid sequence: CATSLRGRDTDTQYF. The rearrangement joins TRBV15 to TRBJ2-3, with 7 bases identical to TRBD2. V was pared by 5 bases and J by 2 bases, with 7 bases of the junction left unmatched. The CDR3 extends over 15 amino acids. Germline-derived CDR1 and CDR2 are LNHNV and YYDKDF (reference sequence).

V and J are TRBV19 and TRBJ2-7; D is unresolved. Trimming cost V 0 bases and J 2 bases, with 11 bases left between them. Germline V lookup: CDR1 LNHDA, CDR2 SQIVND (reference sequence). CDR3 size: 15 residues. The CDR3 protein is CASSIEGGQTYEQYF. CDR3 bases: TGTGCCAGTAGTATAGAAGGCGGCCAGACCTACGAGCAGTACTTC.

The chain couples TRBV7-9 to TRBJ1-2; possible D gene TRBD1, 6 bases. Trimming shortened V by 5 bases and J by 2 bases, and 9 bases separated the two germline ends. The CDR3 extends over 13 amino acids. Per the germline V gene, CDR1 is SEHNR and CDR2 is FQNEAQ (reference sequence). CDR3: CASSPTGNYGYTF. CDR3 coding DNA: TGTGCCAGCAGCCCCACAGGGAACTATGGCTACACCTTC.

V is TRBV6-6 and J is TRBJ1-5, with D tentatively TRBD1 (5 bases). V was pared by 5 bases and J by 10 bases, with 15 bases between. This CDR3 has 13 amino acids. Germline V gene lookup returns CDR1 MNHNY and CDR2 SVGAGI (reference sequence). CDR3 nucleotide sequence: TGTGCCAGCAGTCCCGTGGGGCAGGTTCCCCAGCATTTT. This encodes CASSPVGQVPQHF.

V is TRBV6-4 and J is TRBJ2-3; 11 bases agree with TRBD1. Germline CDR1 MRHNA, CDR2 SNTAGT. CDR3 length: 16 amino acids. V gave up 6 bases and J gave up 4 bases; unmatched junction bases: 9. The CDR3 sequence is CASSQSGTGGADTQYF. The DNA for the CDR3 is TGTGCCAGCAGCCAATCCGGGACAGGGGGTGCAGATACGCAGTATTTT.

This sequence joins TRBV7-3 and TRBJ2-1; 11 positions agree with TRBD2. After removal of 5 bases from V and 10 bases from J, the junction contained 10 bases not matched to a gene. The CDR3 loop spans 15 amino acids. Germline V gene sequence: CDR1 SGHTA, CDR2 FQGTGA. The DNA for the CDR3 is TGTGCCAGCAGCATCCGACTAGCGGGGAAGCACGAGCAGTTCTTC. This codes for CASSIRLAGKHEQFF.

The chain carries TRBV5-1 and TRBJ2-1; possible D gene TRBD1, 5 bases. The V end lost 3 bases, the J end lost 5 bases, and 12 bases lay between the germline ends. Germline-derived CDR1 and CDR2 are SGHRS and YFSETQ. CDR3 length equals 14 residues. CDR3 sequence reads: CASSSRAGHNEQFF. CDR3 DNA: TGCGCCAGCAGCTCCCGGGCAGGGCACAATGAGCAGTTCTTC.

The chain is built from TRBV7-2 and TRBJ1-2; D is possibly TRBD1 (5 bases). V lost 1 base to trimming and J lost 8 bases, with 11 bases between them. This CDR3 has 13 amino acids. Germline V CDR1 and CDR2: SGHTA, FQGNSA. The CDR3 is CASSLEGIIGYTF. The CDR3 bases are TGTGCCAGCAGCTTAGAGGGGATCATCGGCTACACCTTC.

The chain has TRBV18 and TRBJ1-1; tentative D call: TRBD1 (6 bases). V lost 4 bases to trimming and J lost 6 bases, with 21 bases between them. The CDR3 is made up of 16 amino acids. The germline CDR1 and CDR2 sequences are KGHSH and LQKENI. The CDR3 DNA follows: TGTGCCAGCTCACTGAAAACCGGGACAAGCGTAGCTGAAGCTTTCTTT. Translating it yields CASSLKTGTSVAEAFF.

This chain joins TRBV11-2 and TRBJ2-7, with TRBD2 identical over 8 bases. Trimming removed 5 bases from V and 0 bases from J; junction bases left unmatched: 9. Germline V gives CDR1 SGHAT, CDR2 FQNNGV. The CDR3 spans 16 residues. CDR3 sequence: CASSTTGLAGSYEQYF. CDR3 in DNA: TGTGCCAGCAGCACCACCGGGCTAGCGGGCTCCTACGAGCAGTACTTC.

The chain joins TRBV4-3 to TRBJ2-5, with 10 nucleotides matching TRBD2. CDR3 length equals 14 residues. Losses at the gene ends were 4 bases for V and 3 bases for J; bases not matched to a gene: 2. Germline CDR1 reads LGHNA; CDR2 reads YSLEER. The CDR3 DNA follows: TGCGCCAGCAGCCGGACTAGCGGAAAAGAGACCCAGTACTTC. Its translation is CASSRTSGKETQYF.

CDR3 in DNA: TGTGCCAGCAGTCTAGCGGGGTCCTACAATGAGCAGTTCTTC. It codes for CASSLAGSYNEQFF. V gene TRBV6-5 combines with J gene TRBJ2-1; 9 bases map to TRBD2. Germline-derived CDR1 and CDR2 are MNHEY and SVGAGI. The CDR3 contains 14 residues. With V trimmed by 5 bases and J by 1 base, 0 bases remained unmatched.

The genes are TRBV19 and TRBJ2-3; 9 nucleotides agree with TRBD2. CDR3 size: 17 residues. The V gene's germline CDR1 is LNHDA and CDR2 SQIVND (reference sequence). V lost 5 bases to trimming and J lost 5 bases; unmatched junction nucleotides: 14. The CDR3 region is CASSPRGYSGRGDTQYF. CDR3 DNA sequence: TGTGCCAGTAGTCCCCGAGGCTATAGCGGGAGAGGAGATACGCAGTATTTT. Using reference TRBV19 and TRBJ2-3 for the parts outside the CDR3, the full variable domain is DGGITQSPKYLFRKEGQNVTLSCEQNLNHDAMYWYRQDPGQGLRLIYYSQIVNDFQKGDIAEGYSVSREKKESFPLTVTSAQKNPTAFYLCASSPRGYSGRGDTQYFGPGTRLTVL.

The chain is built from TRBV5-1 and TRBJ2-2; 8 bases align to TRBD1. Germline CDR1 SGHRS, CDR2 YFSETQ. V shed 4 bases, J shed 3 bases, and the junction held 8 bases outside the gene matches. This CDR3 has 16 residues. CDR3 DNA: TGCGCCAGCAGCCTACATTACAGGGGGGACACCGGGGAGCTGTTTTTT. Protein product: CASSLHYRGDTGELFF.

This sequence joins TRBV5-1 and TRBJ1-2, with 7 bases matching TRBD1. The CDR3 spans 15 residues. The ends lost 3 bases at V and 7 bases at J; junction bases unmatched: 12. Per the germline V gene, CDR1 is SGHRS and CDR2 is YFSETQ. The CDR3 reads CASSSRTGHVTGYTF. DNA for the CDR3: TGCGCCAGCAGCTCCCGGACAGGACATGTTACTGGCTACACCTTC.

The V gene is TRBV15, the J gene TRBJ1-2, with D possibly matching TRBD1 (5 bases). The CDR3 consists of 15 residues. Germline lookup yields CDR1 LNHNV and CDR2 YYDKDF (reference sequence). V gave up 0 bases and J gave up 3 bases, with 11 bases separating them. The CDR3 bases are TGTGCCACCAGCAGAGACCAGGGTACTTACTATGGCTACACCTTC. As protein: CATSRDQGTYYGYTF.

The gene calls are TRBV11-2 and TRBJ2-1; 7 nucleotides align to TRBD1. The CDR3 is 14 amino acids. Losses at the gene ends were 3 bases for V and 6 bases for J; bases not matched to a gene: 5. Germline V gives CDR1 SGHAT, CDR2 FQNNGV. The CDR3 reads CASSLRQGSNEQFF. The CDR3 coding sequence is TGTGCCAGCAGCTTGCGACAGGGAAGCAATGAGCAGTTCTTC.

V usage is TRBV9 and J usage is TRBJ2-3; D is undetermined. Germline loops: CDR1 SGDLS, CDR2 YYNGEE. The CDR3 loop spans 15 amino acids. Trimming stripped 1 base from V and 2 bases from J, with 11 bases between. The CDR3 sequence is CASSVMVGLTDTQYF. CDR3 sequence (DNA): TGTGCCAGCAGCGTAATGGTTGGGCTCACAGATACGCAGTATTTT.

This clone has just one count. The chain carries TRBV5-1 and TRBJ1-2, with 11 bases that match TRBD1. Trimming cost V 4 bases and J 8 bases; bases outside gene matches: 13. CDR1 SGHRS and CDR2 YFSETQ come from the germline V gene. The CDR3 is made up of 16 amino acids. CDR3 DNA: TGCGCCAGCAGCGTACAAGGACAGGGGGCGATCTACGGCTACACCTTC. Protein: CASSVQGQGAIYGYTF. Filled out from reference TRBV5-1 and TRBJ1-2, the complete variable domain reads KAGVTQTPRYLIKTRGQQVTLSCSPISGHRSVSWYQQTPGQGLQFLFEYFSETQRNKGNFPGRFSGRQFSNSRSEMNVSTLELGDSALYLCASSVQGQGAIYGYTFGSGTRLTVV.

The chain links TRBV28 to TRBJ2-7, with TRBD2 matching 9 bases. The ends lost 2 bases at V and 4 bases at J; junction bases unmatched: 6. Germline CDR1 is MDHEN and CDR2 is SYDVKM. CDR3 length: 15 amino acids. CDR3 amino acids: CASSLVAGARYEQYF. CDR3 nucleotide sequence: TGTGCCAGCAGTTTAGTAGCGGGGGCCCGGTACGAGCAGTACTTC.